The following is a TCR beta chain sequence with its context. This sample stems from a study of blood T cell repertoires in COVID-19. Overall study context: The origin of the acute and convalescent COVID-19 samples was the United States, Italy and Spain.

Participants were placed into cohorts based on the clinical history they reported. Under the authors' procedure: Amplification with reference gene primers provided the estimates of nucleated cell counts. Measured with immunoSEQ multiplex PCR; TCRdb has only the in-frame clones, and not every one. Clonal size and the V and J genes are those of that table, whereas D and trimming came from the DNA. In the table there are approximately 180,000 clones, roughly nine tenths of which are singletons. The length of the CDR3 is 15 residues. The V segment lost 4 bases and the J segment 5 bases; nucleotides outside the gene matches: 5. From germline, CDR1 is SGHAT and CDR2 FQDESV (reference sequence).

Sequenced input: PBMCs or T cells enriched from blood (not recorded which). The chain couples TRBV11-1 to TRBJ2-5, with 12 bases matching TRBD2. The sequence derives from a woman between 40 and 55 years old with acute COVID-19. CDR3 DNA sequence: TGTGCCAGCAGCTCTAGCGGGGGGGCCGGTGAGACCCAGTACTTC. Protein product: CASSSSGGAGETQYF.